What follows are 14 T cell receptor beta chains derived from one specimen sequenced in a study of T cell responses to AZD1222 COVID-19 vaccine. The table came from immunoSEQ multiplex PCR; TCRdb's copy has only in-frame clones and leaves some out. The table lists fewer than 120,000 clones, about 85% of them singletons. Sequenced here: peripheral blood, sampled on day 0 of AZD1222 vaccination. The receptors here all came from an adult in good health.

This clone was counted a single time. The chain employs TRBV18 and TRBJ2-7, with TRBD1 matching over 7 bases. After removal of 3 bases from V and 4 bases from J, the junction contained 6 bases not matched to a gene. The CDR3 runs 14 residues. Germline V CDR1 and CDR2: KGHSH, LQKENI. Written as DNA, the CDR3 is TGTGCCAGCTCACCGTCGGGGACAGCTTACGAGCAGTACTTC. This translates into CASSPSGTAYEQYF.

This clone was picked up a small number of times. This sequence joins TRBV6-2 or TRBV6-3 and TRBJ2-3, with 15 bases fitting TRBD2. This CDR3 region has 16 residues. The germline CDR1 and CDR2 sequences are MNHEY and SVGEGT. The ends lost 5 bases at V and 4 bases at J; junction bases unmatched: 4. The CDR3 is CASSQRTSGRADTQYF. For the CDR3, the DNA is TGTGCCAGCAGTCAGAGGACTAGCGGGAGGGCAGATACGCAGTATTTT.

The CDR3 DNA reads TGTGCCAGCAGCCGCTCAGTTTGGGCTAGCAATCAGCCCCAGCATTTT. Amino acid sequence: CASSRSVWASNQPQHF. The chain combines TRBV28 with TRBJ1-5; D gene unclear. CDR3 size: 16 residues. Germline loops: CDR1 MDHEN, CDR2 SYDVKM. The V end lost 6 bases, the J end lost 0 bases, and 15 bases lay between the germline ends.

The rearrangement links TRBV10-2 to TRBJ1-5, with a possible D match to TRBD1 (5 bases). V was shortened by 0 bases and J by 15 bases, with 12 bases between the two germline ends. CDR1 WSHSY and CDR2 SAAADI come from the germline V gene. The CDR3 spans 12 residues. For the CDR3, the DNA is TGCGCCAGCAGTGAGTCTAGGGGCTATCGGCATTTT. This codes for CASSESRGYRHF.

This clone has a single count. This sequence joins TRBV7-6 and TRBJ2-3; tentatively, D is TRBD1 (5 bases). The germline V gene has CDR1 SGHVS and CDR2 FNYEAQ. V lost 1 base and J 2 bases, leaving 10 bases between the germline ends. This CDR3 spans 15 amino acids. The DNA of the CDR3 is TGTGCCAGCAGCTTAGTACAGGCCTACACAGATACGCAGTATTTT. It translates to CASSLVQAYTDTQYF.

V usage is TRBV28 and J usage is TRBJ1-5; D may be TRBD1 (6 bases). The germline V and J ends were trimmed by 2 bases and 6 bases, with 14 bases remaining between them. This CDR3 has 15 residues. CDR1 MDHEN and CDR2 SYDVKM come from the germline V gene. CDR3 sequence (DNA): TGTGCCAGCAGTTTAACCCTCCTGACAGGTCAGCCCCAGCATTTT. Protein product: CASSLTLLTGQPQHF. Based on the CDR3 plus reference TRBV28 and TRBJ1-5, the full variable domain is DVKVTQSSRYLVKRTGEKVFLECVQDMDHENMFWYRQDPGLGLRLIYFSYDVKMKEKGDIPEGYSVSREKKERFSLILESASTNQTSMYLCASSLTLLTGQPQHFGDGTRLSIL.

This sequence joins TRBV19 and TRBJ1-1; a possible D gene is TRBD1 (6 bases). Germline CDR1 and CDR2: LNHDA and SQIVND (reference sequence). The germline V and J ends were trimmed by 8 bases and 5 bases, with 12 bases remaining between them. CDR3 length: 12 amino acids. This CDR3 is CASRGGLTEAFF. Here the CDR3 DNA reads TGTGCCAGTCGGGGGGGGCTGACTGAAGCTTTCTTT.

The V and J genes are TRBV6-5 and TRBJ1-2, with 8 bases that match TRBD1. Trimming took 2 bases from V and 2 from J; bases not matched to a gene: 4. The CDR3 spans 15 residues. CDR1 is MNHEY, CDR2 SVGAGI, per germline. DNA for the CDR3: TGTGCCAGCAGTTACCCCGGGACAGGCAACTATGGCTACACCTTC. Translation: CASSYPGTGNYGYTF.

The J gene is TRBJ2-1, the V gene TRBV5-1; TRBD2 matches 11 bases. Unmatched junction bases numbered 16, after V lost 4 bases and J lost 4 bases. The germline CDR1 and CDR2 sequences are SGHRS and YFSETQ. The CDR3 covers 19 residues. CDR3 sequence: CASSLGVLAGDLGYNEQFF. The CDR3 nucleotides are TGCGCCAGCAGCCTCGGGGTACTAGCGGGAGATCTAGGGTACAATGAGCAGTTCTTC.

A single count supports this clone. The chain joins TRBV11-2 to TRBJ1-2, with 7 bases identical to TRBD1. Germline CDR1 reads SGHAT; CDR2 reads FQNNGV. The J segment lost 8 bases and the V segment lost 2 bases, leaving 5 bases of the junction unmatched. The CDR3 contains 13 residues. DNA of the CDR3: TGTGCCAGCAGCTTAAGGGCAGGGGGAGGCTACACCTTC. This gives the protein CASSLRAGGGYTF.

This chain links TRBV27 with TRBJ2-1; a weak D match, TRBD1 (5 bases). Germline V gives CDR1 MNHEY, CDR2 SMNVEV (reference sequence). V shed 0 bases and J shed 2 bases, with 14 bases lying between them. This CDR3 contains 17 residues. CDR3 sequence reads: CASSLSMDNPPYNEQFF. CDR3 nucleotide sequence: TGTGCCAGCAGTTTATCTATGGACAACCCTCCCTACAATGAGCAGTTCTTC.

This rearrangement joins TRBV5-1 to TRBJ1-1; D might be TRBD1 (6 bases). Germline assignment: CDR1 SGHRS and CDR2 YFSETQ. This CDR3 comprises 13 residues. With 4 bases removed from V and 3 bases from J, the gap between germline ends came to 10 bases. CDR3 nucleotides: TGCGCCAGCAGCAGGGACACTGACACTGAAGCTTTCTTT. It is translated as CASSRDTDTEAFF.

The rearrangement joins TRBV19 to TRBJ1-2, with D unresolved. Germline V gives CDR1 LNHDA, CDR2 SQIVND (reference sequence). The CDR3 spans 16 residues. Trimming left V 6 bases short and J 0 bases short, with 17 bases between. CDR3 residues: CASSGSPGLANYGYTF. Written as DNA, the CDR3 is TGTGCCAGTAGCGGGTCCCCCGGACTTGCTAACTATGGCTACACCTTC.

V gene TRBV5-6 combines with J gene TRBJ1-2; no clear D. The CDR3 runs 13 residues. Germline V lookup: CDR1 SGHDT, CDR2 YYEEEE. Trimming removed 0 bases at V and 6 bases at J, with 9 bases between. The CDR3 DNA sequence: TGTGCCAGCAGCTTGGCCGGGGAAAATGGCTACACCTTC. Its protein is CASSLAGENGYTF.